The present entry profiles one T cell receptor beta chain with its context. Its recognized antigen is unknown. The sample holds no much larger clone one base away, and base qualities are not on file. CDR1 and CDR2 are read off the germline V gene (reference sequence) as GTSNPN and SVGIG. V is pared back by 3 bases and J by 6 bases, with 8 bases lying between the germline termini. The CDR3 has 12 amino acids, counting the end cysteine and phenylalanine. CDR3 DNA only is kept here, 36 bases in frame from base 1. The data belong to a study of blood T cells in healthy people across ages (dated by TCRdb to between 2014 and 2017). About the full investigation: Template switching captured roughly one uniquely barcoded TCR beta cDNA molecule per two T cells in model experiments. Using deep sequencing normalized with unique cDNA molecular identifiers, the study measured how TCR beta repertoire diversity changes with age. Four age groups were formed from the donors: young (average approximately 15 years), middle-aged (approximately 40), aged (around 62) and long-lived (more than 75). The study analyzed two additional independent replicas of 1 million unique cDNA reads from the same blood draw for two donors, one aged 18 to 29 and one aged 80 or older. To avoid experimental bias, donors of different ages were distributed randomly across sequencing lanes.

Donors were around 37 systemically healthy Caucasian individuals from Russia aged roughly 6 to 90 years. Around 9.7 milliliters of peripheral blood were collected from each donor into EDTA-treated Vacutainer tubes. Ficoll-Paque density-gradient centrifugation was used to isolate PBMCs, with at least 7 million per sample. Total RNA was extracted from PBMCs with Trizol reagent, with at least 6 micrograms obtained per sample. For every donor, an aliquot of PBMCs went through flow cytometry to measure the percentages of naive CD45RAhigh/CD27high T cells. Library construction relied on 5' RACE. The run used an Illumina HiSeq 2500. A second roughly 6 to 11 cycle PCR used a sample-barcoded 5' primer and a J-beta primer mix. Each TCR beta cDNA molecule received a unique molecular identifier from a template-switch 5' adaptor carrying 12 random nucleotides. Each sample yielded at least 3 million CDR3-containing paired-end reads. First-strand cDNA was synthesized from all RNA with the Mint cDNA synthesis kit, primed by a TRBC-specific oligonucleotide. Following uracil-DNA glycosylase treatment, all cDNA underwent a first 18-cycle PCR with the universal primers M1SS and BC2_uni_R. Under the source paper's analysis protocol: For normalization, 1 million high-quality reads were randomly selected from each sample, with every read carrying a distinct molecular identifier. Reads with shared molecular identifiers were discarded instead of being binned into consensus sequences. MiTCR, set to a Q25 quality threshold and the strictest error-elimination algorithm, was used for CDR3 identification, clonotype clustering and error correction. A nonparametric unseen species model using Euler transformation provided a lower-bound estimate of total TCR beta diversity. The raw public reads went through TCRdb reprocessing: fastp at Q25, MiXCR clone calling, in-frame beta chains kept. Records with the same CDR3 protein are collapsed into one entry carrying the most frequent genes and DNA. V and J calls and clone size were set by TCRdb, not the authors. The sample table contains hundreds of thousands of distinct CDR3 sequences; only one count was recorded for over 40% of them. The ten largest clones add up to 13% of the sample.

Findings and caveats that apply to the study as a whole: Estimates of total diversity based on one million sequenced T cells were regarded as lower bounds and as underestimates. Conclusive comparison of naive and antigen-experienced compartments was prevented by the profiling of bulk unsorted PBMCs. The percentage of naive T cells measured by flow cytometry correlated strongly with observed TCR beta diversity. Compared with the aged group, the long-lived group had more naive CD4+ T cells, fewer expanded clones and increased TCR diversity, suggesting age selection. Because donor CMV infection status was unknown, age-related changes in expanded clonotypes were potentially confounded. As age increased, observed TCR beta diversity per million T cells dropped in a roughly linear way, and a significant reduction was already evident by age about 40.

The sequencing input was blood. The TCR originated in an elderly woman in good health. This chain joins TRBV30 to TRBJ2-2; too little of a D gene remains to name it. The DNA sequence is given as TGTGCCTGGAGCAGGTGGCCCGGGGAGCTGTTTTTT. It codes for CAWSRWPGELFF.